This TCR beta chain was documented in a study of blood T cells in healthy people across ages. CDR3 length: 14 residues. The V end lost 3 bases, the J end lost 1 base, and 12 bases lay between the germline ends. The germline CDR1 and CDR2 sequences are DFQATT and SNEGSKA (reference sequence). A J-beta primer mix and a sample-barcoded 5' primer were used in a second PCR of about 7 to 12 cycles. Using its own MiXCR run on the 5' RACE reads, TCRdb lists one record per CDR3 protein. The sample includes about 680,000 distinct CDR3 sequences, approximately 49% of them seen just once. This sequence was found in a woman aged 55-70 years in good health. The sequenced sample consisted of blood. J is TRBJ1-1 and V is TRBV20-1; maybe TRBD1 (5 bases). This CDR3 is CSASGLGRNTEAFF. Written as DNA, the CDR3 is TGCAGTGCTAGCGGCTTGGGGCGGAACACTGAAGCTTTCTTT.